The next 22 T cell receptor beta chains were all read from a single sample in a study of human T cells and chemical hapten exposure. Via MiXCR, TCRdb re-called the RACE reads, giving one row per CDR3 protein. The sample includes tens of thousands of distinct CDR3 sequences, approximately 11% of them seen just once. Time point here: pre-sensitization, week 0. Treatment specified: therapeutic diphenylcyclopropenone sensitization with weekly scalp DPC. Sample: whole blood, taken in connection with sensitization to the hapten diphenylcyclopropenone (DPC). The receptors derive from a woman in her forties or fifties with alopecia areata. Some clones in this sample may be carry-over from other donors' samples.

The J gene is TRBJ1-2, the V gene TRBV29-1; tentatively, D is TRBD1 (5 bases). CDR3 length equals 13 residues. V was clipped by 7 bases and J by 9 bases, with 21 bases between them. CDR1 and CDR2 (germline): SQVTM, ANQGSEA. CDR3: CSAGEGLEASYTF. The CDR3 DNA is TGCAGCGCCGGCGAGGGACTGGAGGCGAGCTACACCTTC.

CDR3 sequence (DNA): TGTGCCAGCAGCCCGAGTTGGCAGACCTACGAGCAGTACTTC. Translated, it gives CASSPSWQTYEQYF. The chain has TRBV7-2 and TRBJ2-7; D not certain. CDR1 is SGHTA and CDR2 is FQGNSA in the germline V gene. The CDR3 totals 14 residues. Trimming pared 5 bases from V and 2 bases from J, leaving 13 bases between.

This clonotype occurred many times. The genes are TRBV15 and TRBJ2-1, with 8 bases aligning to TRBD2. V was pared by 1 base and J by 5 bases, with 4 bases of the junction left unmatched. Germline V gene sequence: CDR1 LNHNV, CDR2 YYDKDF (reference sequence). The CDR3 has 15 amino acids. CDR3 in DNA: TGTGCCACCAGCAGAGTCACTAGCGGAAACAATGAGCAGTTCTTC. Its translation is CATSRVTSGNNEQFF.

This clonotype was seen only a few times. The V and J genes are TRBV11-1 and TRBJ2-5; no clear D gene. With 0 bases removed from V and 5 bases from J, the gap between germline ends came to 7 bases. Germline-derived CDR1 and CDR2 are SGHAT and FQDESV (reference sequence). The CDR3 loop spans 13 amino acids. The CDR3 here is CASSLALQETQYF. The CDR3, as DNA: TGTGCCAGCAGCTTAGCTCTTCAGGAGACCCAGTACTTC.

The rearrangement joins TRBV7-8 to TRBJ1-6, with 7 bases identical to TRBD1. This CDR3 is built from 15 residues. Germline lookup yields CDR1 SGHVS and CDR2 FQNEAQ. The V and J ends lost 5 bases and 7 bases, in that order; junction bases with no gene match: 8. CDR3 nucleotide sequence: TGTGCCAGCAGCCCAATCGACAGGGACAATTCACCCCTCCACTTT. The encoded protein is CASSPIDRDNSPLHF.

This clonotype was seen repeatedly, ten times or more. The chain joins TRBV12-3 or TRBV12-4 to TRBJ1-6; the D is unclear. The CDR3 length is 12 residues. V was trimmed by 6 bases and J by 5 bases, leaving 5 bases between them. As DNA, the CDR3 is TGTGCCAGCAGAATGAATAATTCACCCCTCCACTTT. This gives the protein CASRMNNSPLHF.

This clonotype was recorded many times. The chain couples TRBV5-1 to TRBJ2-1; D remains ambiguous. Germline values: CDR1 SGHRS, CDR2 YFSETQ. Trimming shortened V by 1 base and J by 5 bases, and 7 bases separated the two germline ends. This CDR3 spans 13 amino acids. The CDR3 protein is CASSLSPNNEQFF. Here the CDR3 DNA reads TGCGCCAGCAGCTTGAGTCCCAACAATGAGCAGTTCTTC. The complete variable domain, with remaining parts taken from reference TRBV5-1 and TRBJ2-1, reads KAGVTQTPRYLIKTRGQQVTLSCSPISGHRSVSWYQQTPGQGLQFLFEYFSETQRNKGNFPGRFSGRQFSNSRSEMNVSTLELGDSALYLCASSLSPNNEQFFGPGTRLTVL.

This clonotype has at least ten counts. The chain employs TRBV11-2 and TRBJ1-1; no reliable D call. CDR3 length: 17 residues. The V end was cut by 1 base, the J end by 0 bases, with 15 bases between. Germline V lookup: CDR1 SGHAT, CDR2 FQNNGV. Written as DNA, the CDR3 is TGTGCCAGCAGCTTAGGGGCGGGCGGACTTCTGAACACTGAAGCTTTCTTT. It yields the protein CASSLGAGGLLNTEAFF. Variable domain in full (rest from reference TRBV11-2 and TRBJ1-1): EAGVAQSPRYKIIEKRQSVAFWCNPISGHATLYWYQQILGQGPKLLIQFQNNGVVDDSQLPKDRFSAERLKGVDSTLKIQPAKLEDSAVYLCASSLGAGGLLNTEAFFGQGTRLTVV.

The rearrangement links TRBV3-1 to TRBJ1-2; D is unclear. Per the germline V gene, CDR1 is LGHDT and CDR2 is YNNKEL (reference sequence). There are 12 residues in the CDR3. The germline V and J ends were trimmed by 2 bases and 3 bases, with 4 bases remaining between them. The CDR3: CASSQLHYGYTF. As DNA, the CDR3 is TGTGCCAGCAGCCAACTACACTATGGCTACACCTTC.

Judged by abundance, this clonotype is medium-sized. The chain is built from TRBV29-1 and TRBJ2-1; 9 bases line up with TRBD2. CDR3 length: 13 residues. J was trimmed by 12 bases and V by 1 base; bases with no gene match: 7. Looked up from germline, CDR1 is SQVTM and CDR2 is ANQGSEA. Here the CDR3 DNA reads TGCAGCGTTGAAGGGACTAGCGCCCGGGGGCAGTTCTTC. Protein: CSVEGTSARGQFF.

This clonotype was observed at least ten times. The V gene is TRBV3-1, the J gene TRBJ1-4; D is unresolved. The V and J ends lost 1 base and 5 bases respectively, with 14 bases between them. Germline values: CDR1 LGHDT, CDR2 YNNKEL (reference sequence). The CDR3 is made up of 16 amino acids. CDR3 sequence: CASSQGSRPWNEKLFF. CDR3 in DNA: TGTGCCAGCAGCCAAGGGAGTAGACCCTGGAATGAAAAACTGTTTTTT.

This clonotype was counted at least ten times. The V gene is TRBV7-8, the J gene TRBJ1-2; D might be TRBD1 (5 bases). With 6 bases removed from V and 3 bases from J, the gap between germline ends came to 11 bases. The germline CDR1 and CDR2 sequences are SGHVS and FQNEAQ. This CDR3 is built from 13 residues. CDR3 in DNA: TGTGCCAGCAGATCCGGCAGGGACTATGGCTACACCTTC. Translating gives CASRSGRDYGYTF.

This chain uses TRBV7-8 with TRBJ1-5; D is perhaps TRBD1 (5 bases). Germline V gives CDR1 SGHVS, CDR2 FQNEAQ. V was trimmed by 5 bases and J by 3 bases, leaving 14 bases between them. This CDR3 has 15 amino acids. CDR3 coding DNA: TGTGCCAGCAGCAACCGTGTAGGGGTCAATCAGCCCCAGCATTTT. Encoded protein: CASSNRVGVNQPQHF.

There are a few counts of this clonotype. The CDR3 here is CASSPEGSLATNEKLFF. The CDR3 DNA is TGTGCCAGCTCACCGGAGGGGAGTTTGGCAACTAATGAAAAACTGTTTTTT. The chain has TRBV18 and TRBJ1-4; possible D gene TRBD1, 5 bases. The CDR3 spans 17 residues. Germline CDR1 KGHSH, CDR2 LQKENI. The V end lost 3 bases, the J end lost 0 bases, and 14 bases lay between the germline ends. Using reference TRBV18 and TRBJ1-4 for the parts outside the CDR3, the full variable domain is NAGVMQNPRHLVRRRGQEARLRCSPMKGHSHVYWYRQLPEEGLKFMVYLQKENIIDESGMPKERFSAEFPKEGPSILRIQQVVRGDSAAYFCASSPEGSLATNEKLFFGSGTQLSVL.

This clonotype was counted at least ten times. The chain recombines TRBV7-9 with TRBJ2-3; D is unresolved. V shed 2 bases and J shed 6 bases, with 12 bases lying between them. CDR1 and CDR2 from the germline V gene are SEHNR and FQNEAQ (reference sequence). The length of the CDR3 is 14 residues. The CDR3 region is CASSLLHFADTQYF. The CDR3 coding sequence is TGTGCCAGCAGCTTACTACACTTCGCCGATACGCAGTATTTT. The variable domain in full, with the rest retrieved from reference TRBV7-9 and TRBJ2-3, is DTGVSQNPRHKITKRGQNVTFRCDPISEHNRLYWYRQTLGQGPEFLTYFQNEAQLEKSRLLSDRFSAERPKGSFSTLEIQRTEQGDSAMYLCASSLLHFADTQYFGPGTRLTVL.

The table lists this clonotype with many counts. The chain is built from TRBV5-1 and TRBJ1-4; 7 bases are shared with TRBD1. Germline loops: CDR1 SGHRS, CDR2 YFSETQ. The CDR3 extends over 15 amino acids. Unmatched junction bases numbered 7, after V lost 0 bases and J lost 8 bases. The CDR3 sequence: CASSLGTGATEKLFF. In DNA, the CDR3 is TGCGCCAGCAGCTTGGGAACAGGGGCAACCGAAAAACTGTTTTTT.

This clonotype showed up just a few times. The V and J genes are TRBV29-1 and TRBJ2-7, with a tentative D call TRBD2 (6 bases). The germline V gene has CDR1 SQVTM and CDR2 ANQGSEA. This CDR3 is 14 amino acids long. V was pared by 4 bases and J by 3 bases, with 16 bases between. As DNA, the CDR3 is TGCAGCGTTGCGGCGCTGGGGGGAAACTACGAGCAGTACTTC. Translation: CSVAALGGNYEQYF.

This clonotype appeared a few times. The rearrangement joins TRBV24-1 to TRBJ2-6; weak D call: TRBD1 (5 bases). Germline V gene lookup returns CDR1 KGHDR and CDR2 SFDVKD. The CDR3 totals 15 residues. Trimming removed 5 bases from V and 0 bases from J, with 7 bases in between. The CDR3 sequence: CATSGQGSGANVLTF. The CDR3, as DNA: TGTGCCACCAGTGGTCAGGGCTCTGGGGCCAACGTCCTGACTTTC.

In this sample, this clonotype turned up a few times. J is TRBJ1-5 and V is TRBV4-1; the D gene is possibly TRBD1 (6 bases). V shed 4 bases and J shed 3 bases, with 13 bases lying between them. This CDR3 has 15 residues. Per the germline V gene, CDR1 is MGHRA and CDR2 is YSYEKL. The CDR3 coding sequence is TGCGCCAGCAGCCCTCACAGGGCCTCCAATCAGCCCCAGCATTTT. Its protein is CASSPHRASNQPQHF.

Remarks on this clonotype: A much larger clone sits a single nucleotide away, making a read error possible. The rearrangement joins TRBV27 to TRBJ2-6; 10 bases align to TRBD2. J gave up 0 bases and V 0 bases, and 5 bases lay outside the gene matches. This CDR3 region has 19 residues. The V gene's germline CDR1 is MNHEY and CDR2 SMNVEV (reference sequence). This chain's CDR3 is CASSLSLAGELSGANVLTF. CDR3 bases: TGTGCCAGCAGTTTATCCCTAGCGGGGGAACTCTCTGGGGCCAACGTCCTGACTTTC.

Ten or more counts support this clonotype. V and J are TRBV5-4 and TRBJ2-2; perhaps TRBD2 as D (7 bases). Germline-derived CDR1 and CDR2 are SGHNT and YYREEE (reference sequence). V lost 3 bases, J lost 7 bases, and 19 bases lay in between. This CDR3 is 16 amino acids long. CDR3 residues: CASSSRAGLGGGELFF. CDR3 bases: TGTGCCAGCAGCTCCCGTGCTGGACTAGGGGGCGGGGAGCTGTTTTTT. Based on the CDR3 plus reference TRBV5-4 and TRBJ2-2, the full variable domain is ETGVTQSPTHLIKTRGQQVTLRCSSQSGHNTVSWYQQALGQGPQFIFQYYREEENGRGNFPPRFSGLQFPNYSSELNVNALELDDSALYLCASSSRAGLGGGELFFGEGSRLTVL.

The chain uses TRBV9 and TRBJ1-5; D unclear. V lost 4 bases and J lost 1, with 9 bases in between. The V gene's germline CDR1 is SGDLS and CDR2 YYNGEE. The CDR3 has 14 residues. CDR3 nucleotides: TGTGCCAGCAGCCCAGACGCAAGCAATCAGCCCCAGCATTTT. Translation: CASSPDASNQPQHF.